The following is a T cell receptor (beta chain) sequence with its context. This entry comes from a study of shared clonotypes between healthy human individuals. Across the study: The plates for each donor numbered three CD4 naive, three CD4 memory, two CD8 naive and one CD8 memory.

Sequenced by immunoSEQ multiplex PCR; TCRdb stores in-frame clones only, minus some. The sample lists about 980,000 clones; less than 85% were seen once. V dropped 2 bases and J dropped 0 bases, with 11 bases sitting between them. The CDR3 totals 16 residues. Germline CDR1 SGHKS, CDR2 YYEKEE (reference sequence). Specimen: memory CD4+ T cells sorted from blood. Specified subset: CD45RA-negative fraction. This chain joins TRBV5-5 and TRBJ1-4, with a possible D match to TRBD1 (6 bases). The sequence was obtained from a man aged 18 to 29 in good health. CDR3: CASSFDRPATNEKLFF. The CDR3 coding sequence is TGTGCCAGCAGCTTCGACAGGCCTGCAACTAATGAAAAACTGTTTTTT.